These 19 T cell receptor beta chains were sequenced from one sample in a study of T-cell reconstitution after alpha-beta-depleted transplantation in children. The TCRbeta library incorporated unique molecular identifiers. MiXCR was run by TCRdb on the PCR reads, yielding one entry per CDR3 protein. This table has 700,000 to 950,000 distinct CDR3 sequences, approximately 15% appearing once. The sample here was PBMCs, mostly from graft donor cells, taken 360 days after TCRalphabeta/CD19-depleted stem cell transplant. All receptors come from a male patient aged 5 to 17 who had a stem cell transplant for acute lymphoblastic leukemia, so the T cells may come from the graft donor.

The chain combines TRBV29-1 with TRBJ2-5, with a weak D call TRBD2 (5 bases). The CDR3 totals 14 residues. Trimming cost V 3 bases and J 2 bases, with 13 bases left between them. The V gene's germline CDR1 is SQVTM and CDR2 ANQGSEA. The DNA of the CDR3 is TGCAGCGTTGATCCAGCGGAGAGACAAGAGACCCAGTACTTC. Translated: CSVDPAERQETQYF.

This clonotype was observed a handful of times. This chain joins TRBV5-6 and TRBJ2-2; D tentatively fits TRBD1 or TRBD2 (6 bases each). The CDR3 runs to 15 residues. In germline, CDR1 is SGHDT, CDR2 YYEEEE. Trimming cost V 3 bases and J 0 bases, with 9 bases left between them. DNA for the CDR3: TGTGCCAGCAGCTCGGGGGCGTCGAACACCGGGGAGCTGTTTTTT. This gives the protein CASSSGASNTGELFF.

The V call is TRBV27, the J call TRBJ2-2; 7 bases are a match to TRBD1. CDR3 length: 19 amino acids. Trimming at V came to 0 bases and at J to 5 bases, leaving 15 bases not matched to a gene. Germline CDR1 MNHEY, CDR2 SMNVEV (reference sequence). The CDR3 DNA reads TGTGCCAGCAGTTTATCGGGGTCAGGGACAGTCGGCAATACCGGGGAGCTGTTTTTT. As protein: CASSLSGSGTVGNTGELFF.

This clonotype was picked up a small number of times. The chain has TRBV9 and TRBJ2-2, with 9 bases identical to TRBD1. Germline V gene sequence: CDR1 SGDLS, CDR2 YYNGEE. V trimming: 5 bases; J trimming: 1 base; junction bases outside the gene matches: 6. The CDR3 runs to 16 residues. The CDR3 reads CASRPGQGWNTGELFF. DNA for the CDR3: TGTGCCAGCAGACCTGGACAGGGGTGGAACACCGGGGAGCTGTTTTTT.

This clonotype was seen a handful of times. The gene calls are TRBV12-3 or TRBV12-4 and TRBJ1-2, with D perhaps matching TRBD1 (5 bases). The CDR3 is 13 residues long. V was pared by 4 bases and J by 4 bases, with 10 bases between. As DNA, the CDR3 is TGTGCCAGCAGTTCCAGGGATTTCTATGGCTACACCTTC. Residues: CASSSRDFYGYTF.

The sample holds a few counts of this clonotype. The junction does not match germline at one end; this may be a read error. This sequence joins TRBV25-1 and TRBJ2-1; D not resolved. The CDR3 spans 11 residues. The V gene's germline CDR1 is MGHDK and CDR2 SYGVNS. CDR3 bases: TGTGCCAGCATTACCCGAGGACCGTCTATATTC. This translates into CASITRGPSIF.

This clonotype was detected only a few times. The chain combines TRBV4-1 with TRBJ2-7, with TRBD1 identical over 9 bases. With V trimmed by 1 base and J by 4 bases, 8 bases remained unmatched. This CDR3 has 16 residues. Germline CDR1 MGHRA, CDR2 YSYEKL. The CDR3 bases are TGCGCCAGCAGCCAAGTCCGACAGGGGGATAGGTACGAGCAGTACTTC. The encoded protein is CASSQVRQGDRYEQYF.

This clonotype was seen a few times. DNA of the CDR3: TGCAGTGCTCCTTTAACATACACAGATACGCAGTATTTT. This codes for CSAPLTYTDTQYF. The gene calls are TRBV20-1 and TRBJ2-3; D unresolved. Trimming left V 5 bases short and J 2 bases short, with 11 bases between. The CDR3 totals 13 residues. Germline values: CDR1 DFQATT, CDR2 SNEGSKA (reference sequence).

This clonotype was seen repeatedly, ten times or more. The chain links TRBV18 to TRBJ1-5; maybe TRBD1 (5 bases). The CDR3 totals 15 residues. V was shortened by 4 bases and J by 3 bases, with 13 bases between the two germline ends. Germline V gene sequence: CDR1 KGHSH, CDR2 LQKENI. CDR3 sequence (DNA): TGTGCCAGCTCACTAGAGCAGGGCGTCAATCAGCCCCAGCATTTT. This codes for CASSLEQGVNQPQHF.

This clonotype was counted a few times. This chain's CDR3 is CAPAGGRAYNEQFF. The CDR3 coding sequence is TGTGCCCCCGCCGGCGGGAGGGCCTACAATGAGCAGTTCTTC. The chain recombines TRBV30 with TRBJ2-1; 9 nucleotides align to TRBD2. V was pared by 8 bases and J by 2 bases, with 7 bases of the junction left unmatched. This CDR3 is built from 14 residues. Looked up from germline, CDR1 is GTSNPN and CDR2 is SVGIG (reference sequence).

This clonotype turned up a few times. The rearrangement uses TRBV6-2 or TRBV6-3 and TRBJ2-1, with TRBD2 matching over 7 bases. The CDR3 runs to 15 residues. From germline, CDR1 is MNHEY and CDR2 SVGEGT. V trimming: 6 bases; J trimming: 0 bases; junction bases outside the gene matches: 5. Written as DNA, the CDR3 is TGTGCCAGCAGCCACAGCGGGAACTCCTACAATGAGCAGTTCTTC. Translated: CASSHSGNSYNEQFF.

This clonotype was observed at least ten times. The chain joins TRBV12-3 or TRBV12-4 to TRBJ2-3; D may be TRBD2 (5 bases). V was clipped by 1 base and J by 4 bases, with 12 bases between them. This CDR3 is built from 15 residues. Written as DNA, the CDR3 is TGTGCCAGCAGTTTAGTGACTAACCGGCCAGATACGCAGTATTTT. It specifies CASSLVTNRPDTQYF.

This clonotype was observed a single time. The gene calls are TRBV19 and TRBJ1-5; D is unresolved. The CDR3 length is 13 residues. Germline V gene lookup returns CDR1 LNHDA and CDR2 SQIVND (reference sequence). Trimming took 11 bases from V and 0 from J, leaving 11 bases between them. CDR3 loop: CAAARYSNQPQHF. The CDR3 nucleotides are TGTGCCGCAGCCCGGTATAGCAATCAGCCCCAGCATTTT.

The chain links TRBV11-1 to TRBJ2-7; TRBD1 is a possible D gene (5 bases). This CDR3 has 18 residues. Trimming removed 2 bases at V and 1 base at J, with 21 bases between. The germline gives CDR1 SGHAT, CDR2 FQDESV (reference sequence). CDR3 nucleotide sequence: TGTGCCAGCAGCTTAACGGCCTTGAAGGGGATACCTTCCTACGAGCAGTACTTC. Its protein is CASSLTALKGIPSYEQYF.

The chain recombines TRBV4-2 with TRBJ2-5, with 9 positions matching TRBD2. The CDR3 length is 18 residues. The ends lost 0 bases at V and 0 bases at J; junction bases unmatched: 8. The germline gives CDR1 LGHNA, CDR2 YNFKEQ. The CDR3 spells CASSQDRGIAGDQETQYF. CDR3 nucleotide sequence: TGTGCCAGCAGCCAAGATCGGGGGATAGCGGGGGACCAAGAGACCCAGTACTTC.

The chain uses TRBV29-1 and TRBJ1-1; the D gene is possibly TRBD1 (5 bases). Trimming shortened V by 6 bases and J by 1 base, and 12 bases separated the two germline ends. CDR1 is SQVTM, CDR2 ANQGSEA, per germline. This CDR3 contains 13 residues. The CDR3 DNA sequence: TGCAGCGTCCGAAGGGGTCCGAACACTGAAGCTTTCTTT. As protein: CSVRRGPNTEAFF.

The chain joins TRBV24-1 to TRBJ2-1; TRBD2 matches 11 bases. V dropped 4 bases and J dropped 4; count of bases not matched to a gene: 14. The CDR3 extends over 19 amino acids. Germline CDR1 reads KGHDR; CDR2 reads SFDVKD. The CDR3, as DNA: TGTGCCACCAGTGAATCTCCGACTAGCGGGACTTTTTTTTACAATGAGCAGTTCTTC. This translates into CATSESPTSGTFFYNEQFF.

There are a few counts of this clonotype. The chain carries TRBV7-2 and TRBJ2-7; perhaps D is TRBD1 or TRBD2 (5 bases each). Germline CDR1 SGHTA, CDR2 FQGNSA. V was cut by 1 base and J by 3 bases, with 13 bases left in between. This CDR3 has 15 residues. CDR3 DNA sequence: TGTGCCAGCAGCTTAGGGGGCGCGGGCCACTACGAGCAGTACTTC. This codes for CASSLGGAGHYEQYF.

The rearrangement uses TRBV5-6 and TRBJ1-1; D is possibly TRBD1 (6 bases). Germline loops: CDR1 SGHDT, CDR2 YYEEEE. The V and J ends lost 3 bases and 0 bases respectively, with 15 bases between them. The CDR3 length is 16 residues. CDR3 DNA sequence: TGTGCCAGCAGCTCCCTGACAGGTGCCATGAACACTGAAGCTTTCTTT. Protein sequence: CASSSLTGAMNTEAFF.